This T cell receptor (beta chain) was observed in a study of shared clonotypes between healthy human individuals. Several immunoSEQ 96-well plates shared each subset's DNA, each plate a replicate. Produced via immunoSEQ multiplex PCR; TCRdb's table is partial and in-frame only. The table has 800,000 to 950,000 clones, about 97% seen once. CD8 cells regarded as naive lacked CD45RO, were positively chosen for CCR7, and omitted terminally differentiated effector memory CD45RA+ cells. The CDR3 is made up of 14 amino acids. The V gene's germline CDR1 is MGHRA and CDR2 YSYEKL. Trimming left V 0 bases short and J 3 bases short, with 9 bases between.

The V gene is TRBV4-1, the J gene TRBJ2-7, with D possibly matching TRBD1 (5 bases). Input material: naive CD8+ T cells sorted from blood. This receptor was taken from a man younger than 45 in good health. CDR3 sequence (DNA): TGCGCCAGCAGCCAAGAACCAGGGAACTACGAGCAGTACTTC. Protein: CASSQEPGNYEQYF.